The entry that follows covers one TCR beta chain sequence. These data originate in a study of cytomegalovirus exposure and HLA in healthy donors. Using immunoSEQ multiplex PCR, the repertoire was profiled, and TCRdb retains in-frame clones only, with some absent. Of some 140,000 clones listed, 75% to 90% are singletons. Germline V gene sequence: CDR1 SGHRS, CDR2 YFSETQ. V lost 4 bases and J lost 5, with 17 bases in between. The CDR3 spans 15 residues. Sequencing was performed on PBMCs. The J gene is TRBJ2-3, the V gene TRBV5-1; a weak D match, TRBD1 (6 bases). The receptor comes from a young man in good health and CMV-seropositive. The CDR3 region has the DNA TGCGCCAGCAGCCCTGGACAGAGAGGGTTAGATACGCAGTATTTT. Amino acid sequence: CASSPGQRGLDTQYF.